What follows describes a single TCR beta chain. The antigen remains unidentified. The source of the sample is a study of Ad26.COV2.S vaccination and SARS-CoV-2 variants. Study information: This donor came from the COV1001 trial of Ad26.COV2.S.

Profiling relied on immunoSEQ multiplex PCR, and the TCRdb table lists in-frame clones only, not all of them. This table has about 370,000 clones, 89% appearing once. General study findings and limits: Estimates derived from TCR breadth and depth analyses may have underestimated total T cell responses. The authors reported substantial breadth in spike-specific CD8+ and CD4+ T cell responses after vaccination. Spike-specific TCR breadth was greater after Ad26.COV2.S than placebo.

The V and J ends lost 5 bases and 1 base respectively, with 6 bases between them. The CDR3 is made up of 12 amino acids. CDR1 is MNHEY, CDR2 SVGEGT, per germline. Regarding treatment: about 20 received Ad26.COV2.S at low or high dose, single or two shots; five or six received placebo; per-sample allocation not given. Sampling happened 63 days after the first vaccine or placebo injection. The source is a person between 18 and 60 years old who received the Ad26.COV2.S COVID-19 vaccine or a placebo. This chain connects TRBV6-2 or TRBV6-3 to TRBJ2-7, with D unclear. The sequenced sample was peripheral blood, obtained in a trial of Ad26.COV2.S vaccine versus placebo. The CDR3 DNA reads as TGTGCCAGCAGTATGGGATCCTACGAGCAGTACTTC. Amino acid sequence: CASSMGSYEQYF.